The rows below give T cell receptor beta chains drawn from one sample of a study of T cells after yellow fever vaccination. TCRdb recomputed calls from the 5' RACE reads with MiXCR, one row per CDR3 protein. Among around 400,000 distinct CDR3 sequences listed, around 10% were seen once. The input for sequencing was PBMCs, taken on the day of the first yellow fever vaccination. The receptors derive from a man aged 18 to 35 who received the YFV17D yellow fever vaccine. Both conserved end residues are part of each CDR3. Fields, in order: clone size, D gene, J gene, V gene, CDR3 DNA, CDR3 protein. D genes are given only for firm matches. Size is omitted from some rows. Given values are once, few, many or a class for expanded clones.

-	-	TRBJ2-3	TRBV14	TGTGCCAGCAGCCCCTACTGGGGGAGCACAGATACGCAGTATTTT	CASSPYWGSTDTQYF
few	TRBD1	TRBJ2-1	TRBV5-1	TGCGCCAGCAGCTCCGATCCGGGACAGGCAATTGAGCAGTTCTTC	CASSSDPGQAIEQFF
-	-	TRBJ1-5	TRBV3-1	TGTGCCAGCAGCCAAGGAGGCGGTACTCGTCAGCATTTT	CASSQGGGTRQHF
-	-	TRBJ1-4	TRBV18	TGTGCCAGCTCACCGACGGACGGTGAAAAACTGTTTTTT	CASSPTDGEKLFF
few	-	TRBJ1-2	TRBV27	TGTGCCAGCAGTTTGACCGGCCGGGGTGGCTACACCTTC	CASSLTGRGGYTF
few	-	TRBJ1-3	TRBV4-3	TGCGCCAGCAGCCAAGTCGGGACACCTATCTCTGGAAACACCATATATTTT	CASSQVGTPISGNTIYF
-	-	TRBJ1-5	TRBV7-9	TGTGCCAGCAGCTCTGGTCGAGGACAGCCCCAGCATTTT	CASSSGRGQPQHF
-	TRBD2	TRBJ2-1	TRBV20-1	TGCAGTGCGGGGGGACTAGCGGGGGACAATGAGCAGTTCTTC	CSAGGLAGDNEQFF
many	-	TRBJ2-1	TRBV5-6	TGTGCCAGCAGCTTGGACACGGGGGAGACGTACAATGAGCAGTTCTTC	CASSLDTGETYNEQFF
many	-	TRBJ2-1	TRBV29-1	TGCAGCGTTGACCAAGACTGGAATGAGCAGTTCTTC	CSVDQDWNEQFF
once	TRBD1	TRBJ2-1	TRBV7-9	TGTGCCAGCAGCCAGGGACAGGGTGACTACAATGAGCAGTTCTTC	CASSQGQGDYNEQFF